This is a list of T cell receptor beta chains from one sample in a study of T cell responses to AZD1222 COVID-19 vaccine. Profiling relied on immunoSEQ multiplex PCR, and the TCRdb table lists in-frame clones only, not all of them. The sample contains roughly 140,000 clones, 90% to 95% of which appear only once. Sequenced here: peripheral blood, sampled 28 days after the second AZD1222 dose. Receptor source: an adult who received the AZD1222 COVID-19 vaccine. Both conserved end residues are part of each CDR3. A D gene is named only where the DNA matches it firmly. Expanded clones get a size class; other rows say once, few or many, or leave the size out.

cdr3_nt	cdr3_aa	j_call	d_call	v_call	clone_size	cdr3_length
TGTGCCAGCAGTTTCCCGTGGAATCAGCCCCAGCATTTT	CASSFPWNQPQHF	TRBJ1-5	NA	TRBV28	NA	13
TGTGCCAGCAGCTTGGATCAGGGGCCCTACAATGAGCAGTTCTTC	CASSLDQGPYNEQFF	TRBJ2-1	NA	TRBV5-4	NA	15
TGTGCCACGTACTTGCAGGTGAATGAAAAACTGTTTTTT	CATYLQVNEKLFF	TRBJ1-4	NA	TRBV28	few	13
TGTGCCAGCAGTAACGGACAGTATGGCTACACCTTC	CASSNGQYGYTF	TRBJ1-2	NA	TRBV27	NA	12
TGTGCCAGCCGCGCGGAAGACAGACATAATGAAAAACTGTTTTTT	CASRAEDRHNEKLFF	TRBJ1-4	NA	TRBV28	few	15
TGTGCCAGCAGCTTAGAGCTTGGAAACACCATATATTTT	CASSLELGNTIYF	TRBJ1-3	NA	TRBV11-1	NA	13
TGTGCCAGCAGTCCCCCGCGGGGGGGACCCAACAATGAGCAGTTCTTC	CASSPPRGGPNNEQFF	TRBJ2-1	TRBD2	TRBV28	NA	16
TGCGCCAGCAGCTACGACAGGGGGAGGACAGATACGCAGTATTTT	CASSYDRGRTDTQYF	TRBJ2-3	TRBD1	TRBV5-1	NA	15
TGTGCCAGCAGTTTAACCGGGACCGGGACAAATGAAAAACTGTTTTTT	CASSLTGTGTNEKLFF	TRBJ1-4	NA	TRBV2	NA	16
TGTGCCAGCAGAAGAACTGAAAAACTGTTTTTT	CASRRTEKLFF	TRBJ1-4	NA	TRBV6-5	NA	11
TGTGCCAGCAAGCAGATGACAGATACGCAGTATTTT	CASKQMTDTQYF	TRBJ2-3	NA	TRBV18	NA	12
TGCGCCAGCAGCTTTCGGGGTCGATCTGATGGCTACACCTTC	CASSFRGRSDGYTF	TRBJ1-2	NA	TRBV5-1	once	14
TGTGCCAGCAGCCCCGGGCCTCGGCCCCCCTACGAGCAGTACTTC	CASSPGPRPPYEQYF	TRBJ2-7	NA	TRBV6-5	NA	15